A selection of T cell receptor gamma chains follows, all from one sample in a study of gamma-delta chains in newborns, infants, children. TCRdb re-identified clones in the reads via CATT. Of about 670 gamma-chain clones listed, more than 1.4% are singletons. The sequenced sample consisted of blood. These receptor sequences come from a child who was a newborn, infant or young child, either healthy, febrile or measles-vaccinated (not recorded which). CDR3s include the opening cysteine and the closing phenylalanine or tryptophan. Each record gives: J gene, V gene, clone size, CDR3 DNA, CDR3 protein. The size field is filled for only some rows; it gives once, few, many or a size class.

j_call: TRGJ1/TRGJ2; v_call: TRGV3; clone_size: large; cdr3_nt: TGTGCCACCTGGGACAGGCCGAATTATTATAAGAAACTCTTT; cdr3_aa: CATWDRPNYYKKLF
j_call: TRGJP; v_call: TRGV9; clone_size: large; cdr3_nt: TGTGCCTTGTGGGAGGACGAGTTGGGCAAAAAAATCAAGGTATTT; cdr3_aa: CALWEDELGKKIKVF
j_call: TRGJ1/TRGJ2; v_call: TRGV5; clone_size: large; cdr3_nt: TGTGCCACCTGGGACAGAAGTTATTATAAGAAACTCTTT; cdr3_aa: CATWDRSYYKKLF
j_call: TRGJ1/TRGJ2; v_call: TRGV3; clone_size: large; cdr3_nt: TGTGCCACCTGGGACAGGAAGGATTATAAGAAACTCTTT; cdr3_aa: CATWDRKDYKKLF
j_call: TRGJ1/TRGJ2; v_call: TRGV5; clone_size: large; cdr3_nt: TGTGCCACCTGGGACACCTATTATAAGAAACTCTTT; cdr3_aa: CATWDTYYKKLF
j_call: TRGJ1/TRGJ2; v_call: TRGV4; clone_size: large; cdr3_nt: TGTGCCACCTGGGGGTTCTATAAGAAACTCTTT; cdr3_aa: CATWGFYKKLF
j_call: TRGJP; v_call: TRGV9; clone_size: large; cdr3_nt: TGTGCCTTGTGGGAGGCCCACCAAGAGTTGGGCAAAAAAATCAAGGTATTT; cdr3_aa: CALWEAHQELGKKIKVF
j_call: TRGJ1/TRGJ2; v_call: TRGV4; clone_size: large; cdr3_nt: TGTGCCACCTGGGCCTCCGGACATTATAAGAAACTCTTT; cdr3_aa: CATWASGHYKKLF
j_call: TRGJ1/TRGJ2; v_call: TRGV4; clone_size: large; cdr3_nt: TGTGCCACCTGGGATCTAGGTGTCGGCAATTTGAGTAACGGACTAGGAAATTATTATAAGAAACTCTTT; cdr3_aa: CATWDLGVGNLSNGLGNYYKKLF
j_call: TRGJP1; v_call: TRGV4; clone_size: large; cdr3_nt: TGTGCCACCTGGGATGGGCTGGGTTGGTTCAAGATATTT; cdr3_aa: CATWDGLGWFKIF
j_call: TRGJP2; v_call: TRGV4; clone_size: few; cdr3_nt: TGTGCCACCTGGGATTCAGGGGGATGGATCAAGACGTTT; cdr3_aa: CATWDSGGWIKTF
j_call: TRGJP1; v_call: TRGV9; clone_size: large; cdr3_nt: TGTGCCTTGTGGTACTATACCACTGGTTGGTTCAAGATATTT; cdr3_aa: CALWYYTTGWFKIF
j_call: TRGJP; v_call: TRGV3; clone_size: large; cdr3_nt: TGTGCCACCTGGGACAGTAGGCCGGAGTTGGGCAAAAAAATCAAGGTATTT; cdr3_aa: CATWDSRPELGKKIKVF
j_call: TRGJ1/TRGJ2; v_call: TRGV3; clone_size: large; cdr3_nt: TGTGCCACCTGGGACAGGCCGGAGTATTATAAGAAACTCTTT; cdr3_aa: CATWDRPEYYKKLF
j_call: TRGJ1/TRGJ2; v_call: TRGV5; clone_size: large; cdr3_nt: TGTGCCACCTGGGACAGGCCTTCGCGAACAACTTATTATAAGAAACTCTTT; cdr3_aa: CATWDRPSRTTYYKKLF
j_call: TRGJ1/TRGJ2; v_call: TRGV4; clone_size: large; cdr3_nt: TGTGCCACCTGGGATGGAGACACTTATTATAAGAAACTCTTT; cdr3_aa: CATWDGDTYYKKLF
j_call: TRGJ1/TRGJ2; v_call: TRGV4; clone_size: medium-sized; cdr3_nt: TGTGCCACCTGGGATCTCTATTATTATAAGAAACTCTTT; cdr3_aa: CATWDLYYYKKLF
j_call: TRGJ1/TRGJ2; v_call: TRGV4; clone_size: large; cdr3_nt: TGTGCCACCTGGGATGGAGCTGCGGATTATAAGAAACTCTTT; cdr3_aa: CATWDGAADYKKLF
j_call: TRGJ1/TRGJ2; v_call: TRGV8; clone_size: medium-sized; cdr3_nt: TGTGCCACCTGGGAAGGTTATTATAAGAAACTCTTT; cdr3_aa: CATWEGYYKKLF
j_call: TRGJP2; v_call: TRGV4; clone_size: .; cdr3_nt: TGTGCCACCTGGGATTCAGGGGGGTGGATCAAGACGTTT; cdr3_aa: CATWDSGGWIKTF
j_call: TRGJ1/TRGJ2; v_call: TRGV3; clone_size: .; cdr3_nt: TGTGCCACCTGGGGCACTCTTTATTATAAGAAACTCTTT; cdr3_aa: CATWGTLYYKKLF
j_call: TRGJP1; v_call: TRGV9; clone_size: large; cdr3_nt: TGTGCCTTGTGGGAGGTGCCTGGTTGGTTCAAGATATTT; cdr3_aa: CALWEVPGWFKIF
j_call: TRGJ1/TRGJ2; v_call: TRGV4; clone_size: hyperexpanded; cdr3_nt: TGTGCCACCTGGGATTATTATAAGAAACTCTTT; cdr3_aa: CATWDYYKKLF